This passage covers 23 T cell receptor beta chains from one sample sequenced in a study of T cells in Graves' hyperthyroidism and ophthalmopathy. Using RNA transcripts as the source, TCR beta CDR3 regions were amplified. TCR CDR3 regions were first amplified by RT-PCR with HTBI primers. A single record per CDR3 protein comes from TCRdb applying MiXCR to the multiplex PCR reads. The sample yields 200,000 to 300,000 distinct CDR3 sequences, approximately 16% seen once. The specimen was blood. The receptors were sampled from a woman aged 18-35 years with Graves' ophthalmopathy.

This chain joins TRBV19 and TRBJ2-1, with TRBD1 matching 8 bases. This CDR3 has 17 amino acids. V lost 3 bases to trimming and J lost 3 bases; unmatched junction nucleotides: 10. In germline, CDR1 is LNHDA, CDR2 SQIVND (reference sequence). For the CDR3, the DNA is TGTGCCAGTAGTATTCGGAGGGGCAGGGGGCTCTACAATGAGCAGTTCTTC. It yields the protein CASSIRRGRGLYNEQFF. Together with reference TRBV19 and TRBJ2-1, the CDR3 gives the full variable domain: DGGITQSPKYLFRKEGQNVTLSCEQNLNHDAMYWYRQDPGQGLRLIYYSQIVNDFQKGDIAEGYSVSREKKESFPLTVTSAQKNPTAFYLCASSIRRGRGLYNEQFFGPGTRLTVL.

This clonotype was counted ten times or more. The V gene is TRBV24-1, the J gene TRBJ2-5; possibly TRBD2 for D (5 bases). The CDR3 covers 13 residues. Between the trimmed V and J ends, which lost 5 bases and 5 bases, there was a span of 11 bases. Germline lookup yields CDR1 KGHDR and CDR2 SFDVKD. In nucleotides, the CDR3 is TGTGCCACCAGTGTAGCGAGTCGGGAGACCCAGTACTTC. Its translation is CATSVASRETQYF.

This clonotype showed up many times. The chain employs TRBV20-1 and TRBJ2-1; 12 bases line up with TRBD2. The ends lost 6 bases at V and 3 bases at J; junction bases unmatched: 12. The CDR3 is 17 amino acids. Germline CDR1 is DFQATT and CDR2 is SNEGSKA (reference sequence). The CDR3 protein is CSAHTYQLAGGYNEQFF. CDR3 nucleotide sequence: TGCAGTGCCCATACCTACCAACTAGCGGGGGGCTACAATGAGCAGTTCTTC.

This chain joins TRBV28 and TRBJ2-1, with 13 bases lining up with TRBD2. The germline CDR1 and CDR2 sequences are MDHEN and SYDVKM. V lost 7 bases, J lost 4 bases, and 13 bases stayed unmatched. CDR3 size: 18 residues. CDR3: CASNPTVRTSGSYNEQFF. In nucleotides, the CDR3 is TGTGCCAGCAACCCAACGGTGAGGACTAGCGGGAGTTACAATGAGCAGTTCTTC.

V and J are TRBV7-9 and TRBJ2-6, with 7 nucleotides matching TRBD1. The length of the CDR3 is 18 residues. Germline V gene data show CDR1 as SEHNR and CDR2 as FQNEAQ (reference sequence). After removal of 8 bases from V and 4 bases from J, the junction contained 17 bases not matched to a gene. The CDR3 reads CASGPWDSVLGGANVLTF. In DNA form, the CDR3 reads TGTGCCAGCGGCCCCTGGGACAGCGTGCTGGGAGGGGCCAACGTCCTGACTTTC.

This clonotype has at least ten counts. This rearrangement joins TRBV15 to TRBJ2-7; 11 bases map to TRBD1. The CDR3 has 14 amino acids. Germline CDR1 and CDR2: LNHNV and YYDKDF (reference sequence). Trimming took 6 bases from V and 2 from J; bases not matched to a gene: 3. The CDR3 reads CATRRGQGAYEQYF. The CDR3 region has the DNA TGTGCCACCAGGAGGGGACAGGGGGCCTACGAGCAGTACTTC.

The chain is built from TRBV4-1 and TRBJ2-7, with TRBD1 matching over 10 bases. Germline CDR1 is MGHRA and CDR2 is YSYEKL. Trimming removed 3 bases from V and 6 bases from J; junction bases left unmatched: 14. The CDR3 contains 17 residues. CDR3 loop: CASSHQHRTGGAIEQYF. The CDR3 coding sequence is TGCGCCAGCAGCCATCAGCACAGGACAGGGGGGGCGATCGAGCAGTACTTC.

This clonotype was found many times. This chain links TRBV20-1 with TRBJ2-1, with 7 bases that match TRBD2. Germline V gene data show CDR1 as DFQATT and CDR2 as SNEGSKA (reference sequence). V trimming: 3 bases; J trimming: 6 bases; junction bases outside the gene matches: 8. The CDR3 consists of 14 residues. CDR3 region: CSASPTSNLNEQFF. The CDR3 DNA is TGCAGTGCTAGCCCGACTAGCAACCTCAATGAGCAGTTCTTC.

There are many counts of this clonotype. V and J are TRBV6-1 and TRBJ2-1; tentatively, D is TRBD1 or TRBD2 (5 bases each). Germline V gives CDR1 MNHNS, CDR2 SASEGT. This CDR3 region has 13 residues. Trimming shortened V by 6 bases and J by 6 bases, and 12 bases separated the two germline ends. The CDR3 DNA reads as TGTGCCAGCAGCCCGAGGGGATCCAATGAGCAGTTCTTC. Translating gives CASSPRGSNEQFF.

In this sample, this clonotype turned up many times. V and J are TRBV6-2 or TRBV6-3 and TRBJ2-7; D gene unclear. The CDR3 contains 13 residues. The ends were cut back, 2 bases at V and 3 bases at J, with 8 bases in the middle. Germline values: CDR1 MNHEY, CDR2 SVGEGT. In DNA form, the CDR3 reads TGTGCCAGCAGTTACGGCCAGGTCTACGAGCAGTACTTC. It encodes CASSYGQVYEQYF.

As concerns this clonotype: A much larger clone lies one base from this, so it may be a read error. The V gene is TRBV9, the J gene TRBJ2-1, with D maybe TRBD2 (5 bases). The germline CDR1 and CDR2 sequences are SGDLS and YYNGEE. V was cut by 1 base and J by 7 bases, with 21 bases left in between. The CDR3 has 17 amino acids. CDR3 in DNA: TGTGCCAGCAGCGTATGGCCGTCAGTGACTCCGGGGAATGAGCAGTTCTTC. This gives the protein CASSVWPSVTPGNEQFF. Full variable domain (outside the CDR3, taken from reference TRBV9 and TRBJ2-1): DSGVTQTPKHLITATGQRVTLRCSPRSGDLSVYWYQQSLDQGLQFLIQYYNGEERAKGNILERFSAQQFPDLHSELNLSSLELGDSALYFCASSVWPSVTPGNEQFFGPGTRLTVL.

This clonotype was found many times. The chain is built from TRBV7-9 and TRBJ2-7; 8 nucleotides match TRBD2. The V and J ends lost 5 bases and 7 bases, in that order; junction bases with no gene match: 13. The CDR3 sequence is 15 residues long. Germline V gene sequence: CDR1 SEHNR, CDR2 FQNEAQ (reference sequence). DNA for the CDR3: TGTGCCAGCAGCCCAAGGGACGGGGGGGTATGGGAGCAGTACTTC. As protein: CASSPRDGGVWEQYF.

At least ten counts were recorded for this clonotype. The rearrangement uses TRBV19 and TRBJ1-5; tentative D call: TRBD1 (5 bases). Trimming pared 6 bases from V and 9 bases from J, leaving 18 bases between. CDR1 is LNHDA and CDR2 is SQIVND in the germline V gene (reference sequence). The CDR3 is made up of 14 amino acids. The chain's CDR3 is CASRGAGSRGPQHF. The CDR3, as DNA: TGTGCCAGTAGAGGGGCAGGGTCCCGGGGGCCCCAGCATTTT.

This clonotype came up many times. This rearrangement joins TRBV30 to TRBJ2-2; D may be TRBD2 (5 bases). The CDR3 has 15 amino acids. Per germline, CDR1 GTSNPN and CDR2 SVGIG (reference sequence). With 3 bases removed from V and 7 bases from J, the gap between germline ends came to 18 bases. CDR3 sequence reads: CAWRTAPGSNGELFF. The CDR3 region has the DNA TGTGCCTGGAGGACGGCTCCGGGGTCGAACGGGGAGCTGTTTTTT.

This clonotype was counted ten times or more. The chain recombines TRBV28 with TRBJ1-1, with TRBD1 identical over 8 bases. J lost 2 bases, V lost 8 bases, and 10 bases had no gene match. Per germline, CDR1 MDHEN and CDR2 SYDVKM. CDR3 length: 15 residues. CDR3 nucleotides: TGTGCCAGCTCCCTATTGGACAGGGACAACACTGAAGCTTTCTTT. Encoded protein: CASSLLDRDNTEAFF.

This clonotype was seen at least ten times. The chain recombines TRBV12-3 or TRBV12-4 with TRBJ1-2; possibly TRBD1 for D (6 bases). CDR3 length equals 13 residues. V shed 4 bases and J shed 5 bases, with 11 bases lying between them. The CDR3 spells CASSSQGLYGYTF. The CDR3 DNA is TGTGCCAGCAGTTCACAGGGTCTATATGGCTACACCTTC.

This clonotype was detected ten times or more. The V gene is TRBV4-1, the J gene TRBJ1-1, with no clear D. The germline gives CDR1 MGHRA, CDR2 YSYEKL. CDR3 length: 15 amino acids. V dropped 5 bases and J dropped 6 bases, with 19 bases sitting between them. CDR3 in amino acids: CASSAELQSRSEAFF. CDR3 coding DNA: TGCGCCAGCAGCGCCGAACTACAGAGTCGGTCTGAAGCTTTCTTT.

The sample holds many counts of this clonotype. V and J are TRBV20-1 and TRBJ2-3; 8 bases match TRBD2. The junction had 10 bases not matched to a gene; V was cut back by 3 bases and J by 2 bases. The CDR3 sequence is 16 residues long. Germline V CDR1 and CDR2: DFQATT, SNEGSKA (reference sequence). The CDR3 DNA follows: TGCAGTGCTAGCAAATTAGCGGGGATGATCACAGATACGCAGTATTTT. Protein: CSASKLAGMITDTQYF.

This clonotype was observed at least ten times. This chain uses TRBV20-1 with TRBJ1-5, with TRBD1 as a possible D gene (5 bases). The length of the CDR3 is 13 residues. Trimming removed 6 bases from V and 5 bases from J, with 14 bases in between. The germline V gene has CDR1 DFQATT and CDR2 SNEGSKA (reference sequence). CDR3: CSAPGRGHQPQHF. The DNA of the CDR3 is TGCAGTGCGCCAGGACGGGGACATCAGCCCCAGCATTTT.

This clonotype was recorded many times. The rearrangement uses TRBV15 and TRBJ2-2, with 7 bases identical to TRBD1. The CDR3 sequence is 15 residues long. V was pared by 0 bases and J by 5 bases, with 3 bases of the junction left unmatched. Germline loops: CDR1 LNHNV, CDR2 YYDKDF (reference sequence). The CDR3 nucleotides are TGTGCCACCAGCAGAGAGACAGGGAGTACCGGGGAGCTGTTTTTT. Protein product: CATSRETGSTGELFF. Based on the CDR3 plus reference TRBV15 and TRBJ2-2, the full variable domain is DAMVIQNPRYQVTQFGKPVTLSCSQTLNHNVMYWYQQKSSQAPKLLFHYYDKDFNNEADTPDNFQSRRPNTSFCFLDIRSPGLGDTAMYLCATSRETGSTGELFFGEGSRLTVL.

This clonotype has at least ten counts. CDR3 sequence: CASNLLRTGDNEQFF. The CDR3 DNA reads TGCGCCAGCAACCTCTTAAGGACAGGAGACAATGAGCAGTTCTTC. The chain couples TRBV5-1 to TRBJ2-1, with TRBD1 matching over 7 bases. CDR1 and CDR2 from the germline V gene are SGHRS and YFSETQ. This CDR3 spans 15 amino acids. V lost 6 bases and J lost 5; bases outside the gene matches: 11.

This clonotype appeared many times. V and J are TRBV12-3 or TRBV12-4 and TRBJ1-4; D is perhaps TRBD1 (6 bases). There are 14 residues in the CDR3. Between the trimmed V and J ends, which lost 5 bases and 6 bases, there was a span of 13 bases. The CDR3 DNA reads as TGTGCCAGCAGTCGGGGGGGGGGCGATGAAAAACTGTTTTTT. Translating it yields CASSRGGGDEKLFF.

This clonotype was detected many times. V is TRBV6-1 and J is TRBJ2-7, with D perhaps matching TRBD1 (6 bases). Germline V gene data show CDR1 as MNHNS and CDR2 as SASEGT. Trimming left V 3 bases short and J 2 bases short, with 23 bases between. The CDR3 extends over 18 amino acids. CDR3 region: CASSEGGPYRAVAYEQYF. The CDR3 nucleotides are TGTGCCAGCAGTGAGGGTGGCCCTTACAGGGCAGTCGCCTACGAGCAGTACTTC.